The 20 T cell receptor beta chains below come from one sample, sequenced in a study of shared clonotypes between healthy human individuals. TCRdb's table, derived via immunoSEQ multiplex PCR, lists solely in-frame clones and lacks some. The sample includes about 380,000 clones, 95% to 97% of them seen just once. Input material: memory CD8+ T cells sorted from blood. Subset denoted: CD45RO+ cells pooled with CCR7-negative TemRA cells. These receptors all stem from a man aged 25 to 40 in good health.

This clone was seen a single time. The chain employs TRBV7-2 and TRBJ2-6; D is ambiguous. Germline V CDR1 and CDR2: SGHTA, FQGNSA. The V end was cut by 5 bases, the J end by 5 bases, with 22 bases between. The CDR3 totals 18 residues. The DNA of the CDR3 is TGTGCCAGCAGCAGTCGTAACAGACGACAAAGTCGGGCCAACGTCCTGACTTTC. Translating gives CASSSRNRRQSRANVLTF.

The genes are TRBV7-2 and TRBJ2-7; 8 nucleotides align to TRBD2. Trimming cost V 5 bases and J 2 bases; bases outside gene matches: 11. This CDR3 is 16 amino acids long. From germline, CDR1 is SGHTA and CDR2 FQGNSA. In nucleotides, the CDR3 is TGTGCCAGCAGCCCTGGACTAGCTCAGTCTCCCTACGAGCAGTACTTC. This gives the protein CASSPGLAQSPYEQYF.

The CDR3 loop is CSVAGTSPTDTQYF. Written as DNA, the CDR3 is TGCAGCGTAGCCGGGACTAGCCCCACAGATACGCAGTATTTT. J is TRBJ2-3 and V is TRBV29-1; the match to TRBD2 covers 9 bases. V shed 6 bases and J 2 bases; nucleotides not matched to a gene: 6. The length of the CDR3 is 14 residues. CDR1 and CDR2 (germline): SQVTM, ANQGSEA.

This rearrangement joins TRBV7-6 to TRBJ2-5; TRBD2 agrees at 10 bases. The CDR3 is 14 amino acids. Germline V gene sequence: CDR1 SGHVS, CDR2 FNYEAQ. Germline trimming cut 5 bases from V and 5 bases from J; bases unmatched to any gene: 5. CDR3 coding DNA: TGTGCCAGCAGCCGAGCGGGAGGGGAGGAGACCCAGTACTTC. Amino acids: CASSRAGGEETQYF.

The V call is TRBV7-9, the J call TRBJ1-1; D possibly corresponds to TRBD1 (5 bases). Per the germline V gene, CDR1 is SEHNR and CDR2 is FQNEAQ (reference sequence). CDR3 length: 14 residues. With 3 bases removed from V and 4 bases from J, the gap between germline ends came to 12 bases. The CDR3: CASSLEGARTEAFF. The CDR3 DNA reads as TGTGCCAGCAGCTTGGAAGGGGCGCGCACTGAAGCTTTCTTT.

The chain joins TRBV7-8 to TRBJ1-6; tentatively, D is TRBD1 (5 bases). From germline, CDR1 is SGHVS and CDR2 FQNEAQ. The V end was cut by 2 bases, the J end by 6 bases, with 14 bases between. CDR3 length: 16 residues. The CDR3 loop is CASSLNTRAPNSPLHF. DNA for the CDR3: TGTGCCAGCAGCTTAAACACCAGGGCACCTAATTCACCCCTCCACTTT.

The J gene is TRBJ1-2, the V gene TRBV10-3; 7 bases match TRBD1. The CDR3 contains 13 residues. The junction had 3 bases not matched to a gene; V was cut back by 2 bases and J by 6 bases. Germline values: CDR1 ENHRY, CDR2 SYGVKD. Here the CDR3 DNA reads TGTGCCATCAGTGAGCCGGGACAGCATGGCTACACCTTC. It is translated as CAISEPGQHGYTF.

The chain combines TRBV6-5 with TRBJ1-1; D is uncertain. Trimming removed 1 base from V and 7 bases from J, with 4 bases in between. Looked up from germline, CDR1 is MNHEY and CDR2 is SVGAGI. The CDR3 length is 11 residues. The CDR3 protein is CASSYFNEAFF. CDR3 coding DNA: TGTGCCAGCAGTTACTTCAATGAAGCTTTCTTT.

This sequence joins TRBV10-3 and TRBJ2-5; 9 nucleotides match TRBD1. The germline CDR1 and CDR2 sequences are ENHRY and SYGVKD. This CDR3 has 14 amino acids. With 6 bases clipped from V and 2 bases from J, the junction kept 4 bases outside the gene matches. CDR3 coding DNA: TGTGCCATCAGAGATGGACAGGGGCAAGAGACCCAGTACTTC. This codes for CAIRDGQGQETQYF.

The rearrangement uses TRBV10-1 and TRBJ2-7; D unresolved. V lost 2 bases, J lost 6 bases, and 8 bases lay in between. Germline lookup yields CDR1 WNHNN and CDR2 SYGVQD (reference sequence). The CDR3 sequence is 12 residues long. The CDR3 DNA sequence: TGCGCCAGCAGTGAGCTCGGTGGCGAGCAGTACTTC. It yields the protein CASSELGGEQYF.

J is TRBJ2-7 and V is TRBV15; TRBD1 agrees at 7 bases. CDR3 length equals 15 residues. Germline values: CDR1 LNHNV, CDR2 YYDKDF (reference sequence). The trim removed 3 bases at V and 3 bases at J, leaving 8 bases unmatched. CDR3 residues: CATSRPGQMDYEQYF. CDR3 nucleotides: TGTGCCACCAGCAGGCCGGGACAGATGGACTACGAGCAGTACTTC.

V is TRBV7-3 and J is TRBJ1-2; TRBD1 matches at 7 bases. This CDR3 is 13 amino acids long. Trimming cost V 6 bases and J 7 bases; bases outside gene matches: 8. Per germline, CDR1 SGHTA and CDR2 FQGTGA. This CDR3 is CASSQTGEAGYTF. For the CDR3, the DNA is TGTGCCAGCAGTCAAACAGGGGAGGCTGGCTACACCTTC. Together with reference TRBV7-3 and TRBJ1-2, the CDR3 gives the full variable domain: GAGVSQTPSNKVTEKGKYVELRCDPISGHTALYWYRQSLGQGPEFLIYFQGTGAADDSGLPNDRFFAVRPEGSVSTLKIQRTERGDSAVYLCASSQTGEAGYTFGSGTRLTVV.

Only a few counts were recorded for this clone. A read error may account for a junction end that differs from germline. The chain is built from TRBV7-7 and TRBJ2-5; TRBD2 aligns across 11 bases. This CDR3 region has 14 residues. Germline V gives CDR1 SSHAT, CDR2 FNYEAQ (reference sequence). Written as DNA, the CDR3 is TGTGCTAGCAGCTTAATAGCGGGAGGGGAGACCCAGTACTTC. Its translation: CASSLIAGGETQYF.

This chain links TRBV6-5 with TRBJ2-4; no definite D call. Trimming cost V 4 bases and J 1 base, with 14 bases left between them. The CDR3 has 16 amino acids. Looked up from germline, CDR1 is MNHEY and CDR2 is SVGAGI. The CDR3 DNA is TGTGCCAGCAGTTTCTACGTTGGGTCCGCCAAAAACATTCAGTACTTC. Protein product: CASSFYVGSAKNIQYF.

The chain links TRBV10-3 to TRBJ2-1; no clear D. Germline CDR1 reads ENHRY; CDR2 reads SYGVKD. The CDR3 contains 11 residues. V lost 0 bases, J lost 13 bases, and 7 bases lay in between. The CDR3 DNA follows: TGTGCCATCAGTGAGTCGGCCCTACAGTTCTTC. It specifies CAISESALQFF.

This chain uses TRBV9 with TRBJ2-3, with D unresolved. Germline lookup yields CDR1 SGDLS and CDR2 YYNGEE. The ends were cut back, 1 base at V and 4 bases at J, with 13 bases in the middle. The CDR3 sequence is 15 residues long. For the CDR3, the DNA is TGTGCCAGCAGCGTAAATGACCGGAGAGCAGATACGCAGTATTTT. This codes for CASSVNDRRADTQYF.

The chain uses TRBV5-6 and TRBJ2-5, with D perhaps TRBD1 or TRBD2 (5 bases each). Trimming stripped 0 bases from V and 5 bases from J, with 8 bases between. Germline V lookup: CDR1 SGHDT, CDR2 YYEEEE. The CDR3 spans 13 residues. CDR3 protein: CASSLVREETQYF. In DNA form, the CDR3 reads TGTGCCAGCAGCTTGGTCAGGGAGGAGACCCAGTACTTC.

The chain carries TRBV10-3 and TRBJ1-6, with 8 bases that match TRBD1. Germline V gene sequence: CDR1 ENHRY, CDR2 SYGVKD. CDR3 size: 15 residues. The trim removed 5 bases at V and 6 bases at J, leaving 6 bases unmatched. CDR3 loop: CAISPRGLGNSPLHF. The CDR3 coding sequence is TGTGCCATCAGTCCCAGGGGGCTGGGTAATTCACCCCTCCACTTT.

V is TRBV11-1 and J is TRBJ2-7; 9 bases are shared with TRBD1. Germline V lookup: CDR1 SGHAT, CDR2 FQDESV (reference sequence). There are 15 residues in the CDR3. The V gene end was trimmed by 8 bases and the J gene end by 3 bases; junction bases not matched to a gene: 11. In DNA, the CDR3 is TGTGCCAGCGGGACCACCGGGACAGGGCGCTACGAGCAGTACTTC. Translating it yields CASGTTGTGRYEQYF. The whole variable domain, filled in from reference TRBV11-1 and TRBJ2-7, reads EAEVAQSPRYKITEKSQAVAFWCDPISGHATLYWYRQILGQGPELLVQFQDESVVDDSQLPKDRFSAERLKGVDSTLKIQPAELGDSAMYLCASGTTGTGRYEQYFGPGTRLTVT.

This clone was found once. This rearrangement joins TRBV14 to TRBJ2-7, with D perhaps TRBD2 (7 bases). The CDR3 sequence is 15 residues long. Trimming left V 1 base short and J 3 bases short, with 13 bases between. Germline CDR1 is SGHDN and CDR2 is FVKESK. The CDR3, as DNA: TGTGCCAGCAGCCAAGTGCTCGGGGGGCTCTACGAGCAGTACTTC. Its translation is CASSQVLGGLYEQYF.